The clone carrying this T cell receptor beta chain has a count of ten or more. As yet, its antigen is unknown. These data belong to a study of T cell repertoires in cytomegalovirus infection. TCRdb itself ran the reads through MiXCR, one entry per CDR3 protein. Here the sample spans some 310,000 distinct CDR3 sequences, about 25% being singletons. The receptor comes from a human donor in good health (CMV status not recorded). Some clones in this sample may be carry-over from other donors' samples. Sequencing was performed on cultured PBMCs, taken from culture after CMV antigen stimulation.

CDR3: CAISESHRNNEQFF. The CDR3 coding sequence is TGTGCCATCAGTGAGTCCCATCGTAACAATGAGCAGTTCTTC. The rearrangement links TRBV10-3 to TRBJ2-1, with D unclear. Germline V lookup: CDR1 ENHRY, CDR2 SYGVKD. Trimming removed 0 bases at V and 5 bases at J, with 8 bases between. The CDR3 extends over 14 amino acids.